This T cell receptor (beta chain) was obtained from a study of T-cell reconstitution after alpha-beta-depleted transplantation in children. General observations from the study: Surviving thymic progenitors and recipient T cells were the source of high TCRbeta diversity at day 60 in some patients. In patients about two months after transplant, alpha-beta T cells reportedly arose from several hundred expanded graft clones.

Regarding this clonotype: Its antigen remains unidentified. This may stem from a read error, because a much larger clone lies one nucleotide away.

Unique molecular identifiers were incorporated during preparation of the TCRbeta library. Via MiXCR, TCRdb re-called the PCR reads, giving one row per CDR3 protein. The data contain 330,000 or so distinct CDR3 sequences, around a tenth of them singletons. This sequence originates from a boy less than two years old with acute myeloid leukemia, due to receive a stem cell transplant. The material was PBMCs, obtained before TCRalphabeta/CD19-depleted stem cell transplant.

In DNA, the CDR3 is TGCGCCAGCAGCTTGGAGGTAGCGGGGAATGAGCGGTTCTTC. This gives the protein CASSLEVAGNERFF. V usage is TRBV5-1 and J usage is TRBJ2-1; 8 nucleotides line up with TRBD2. Germline V lookup: CDR1 SGHRS, CDR2 YFSETQ. This CDR3 comprises 14 residues. The whole variable domain, remainder taken from reference TRBV5-1 and TRBJ2-1, is KAGVTQTPRYLIKTRGQQVTLSCSPISGHRSVSWYQQTPGQGLQFLFEYFSETQRNKGNFPGRFSGRQFSNSRSEMNVSTLELGDSALYLCASSLEVAGNERFFGPGTRLTVL.